The 18 T cell receptor beta chains listed next were all sequenced from one sample in a study of neurological immune-mediated disorders. TCRdb ran MiXCR on the 5' RACE reads and lists one entry per CDR3 protein. This sample has about 120,000 distinct CDR3 sequences, with more than 2.5% found just once. The sample comprised PBMCs. These receptor sequences come from a young woman with multiple sclerosis.

Ten or more counts support this clonotype. The J gene is TRBJ1-1, the V gene TRBV20-1; 7 bases map to TRBD1. The CDR3 loop spans 13 amino acids. J was trimmed by 5 bases and V by 3 bases; bases with no gene match: 6. Germline lookup yields CDR1 DFQATT and CDR2 SNEGSKA (reference sequence). The CDR3 reads CSASRQGRTEAFF. In DNA, the CDR3 is TGCAGTGCTAGTCGACAGGGACGGACTGAAGCTTTCTTT.

This clonotype has ten or more counts. V is TRBV5-1 and J is TRBJ2-5, with D perhaps given as TRBD1 or TRBD2 (5 bases each). From germline, CDR1 is SGHRS and CDR2 YFSETQ. V dropped 0 bases and J dropped 4 bases, with 13 bases sitting between them. CDR3 size: 15 residues. This CDR3 is CASSLGDPLGETQYF. CDR3 in DNA: TGCGCCAGCAGCTTGGGGGACCCGCTGGGAGAGACCCAGTACTTC. The full variable domain, its missing parts supplied by reference TRBV5-1 and TRBJ2-5, is KAGVTQTPRYLIKTRGQQVTLSCSPISGHRSVSWYQQTPGQGLQFLFEYFSETQRNKGNFPGRFSGRQFSNSRSEMNVSTLELGDSALYLCASSLGDPLGETQYFGPGTRLLVL.

This clonotype was seen ten or more times. The chain carries TRBV12-3 or TRBV12-4 and TRBJ1-5; 7 bases align to TRBD1. This CDR3 spans 14 amino acids. V dropped 6 bases and J dropped 4; count of bases not matched to a gene: 6. CDR3 DNA: TGTGCCAGCAGCAGACAGGGAATGAATCAGCCCCAGCATTTT. As protein: CASSRQGMNQPQHF.

This clonotype was recorded at least ten times. The chain recombines TRBV27 with TRBJ2-5, with 10 nucleotides matching TRBD1. The CDR3 consists of 15 residues. Germline V gene sequence: CDR1 MNHEY, CDR2 SMNVEV (reference sequence). V lost 4 bases to trimming and J lost 4 bases; unmatched junction nucleotides: 6. The CDR3 nucleotides are TGTGCCAGCAGTTGGACGGGACAGGGGAGAGAGACCCAGTACTTC. Amino acid sequence: CASSWTGQGRETQYF.

This clonotype showed up just a few times. The chain has TRBV29-1 and TRBJ2-2; D unresolved. The V end lost 4 bases, the J end lost 1 base, and 10 bases lay between the germline ends. Germline values: CDR1 SQVTM, CDR2 ANQGSEA. This CDR3 has 14 residues. CDR3 DNA: TGCAGCGTTGTCACTGGGCGGAACACCGGGGAGCTGTTTTTT. Protein product: CSVVTGRNTGELFF.

This clonotype came up many times. The chain combines TRBV6-2 or TRBV6-3 with TRBJ2-2, with D unresolved. CDR3 length: 13 amino acids. Trimming removed 6 bases at V and 9 bases at J, with 14 bases between. Germline CDR1 and CDR2: MNHEY and SVGEGT. This CDR3 is CASSPNMIWELFF. CDR3 in DNA: TGTGCCAGCAGCCCGAATATGATCTGGGAGCTGTTTTTT.

This clonotype appeared many times. CDR3 nucleotides: TGTGCCAGCTCACCACGAGGCCGACAGGGGGGAGAGACCCAGTACTTC. It is translated as CASSPRGRQGGETQYF. The chain couples TRBV18 to TRBJ2-5; 9 bases map to TRBD1. Germline CDR1 reads KGHSH; CDR2 reads LQKENI. The junction had 7 bases not matched to a gene; V was cut back by 1 base and J by 4 bases. The CDR3 is made up of 16 amino acids.

This clonotype has a count of ten or more. The chain's CDR3 is CASSIAGGDQPQHF. The CDR3, as DNA: TGTGCCAGTAGTATAGCAGGCGGAGATCAGCCCCAGCATTTT. The chain is built from TRBV19 and TRBJ1-5; D is unclear. The V and J ends lost 1 base and 5 bases respectively, with 9 bases between them. CDR3 length equals 14 residues. Germline-derived CDR1 and CDR2 are LNHDA and SQIVND (reference sequence). Together with reference TRBV19 and TRBJ1-5, the CDR3 gives the full variable domain: DGGITQSPKYLFRKEGQNVTLSCEQNLNHDAMYWYRQDPGQGLRLIYYSQIVNDFQKGDIAEGYSVSREKKESFPLTVTSAQKNPTAFYLCASSIAGGDQPQHFGDGTRLSIL.

This clonotype was seen many times. This chain connects TRBV5-5 to TRBJ2-2; tentatively, D is TRBD2 (7 bases). The CDR3 spans 16 residues. Per germline, CDR1 SGHKS and CDR2 YYEKEE (reference sequence). Trimming took off 1 base at V and 3 bases at J, with 13 bases between the two ends. The CDR3 loop reads CASSLRGGLDTGELFF. CDR3 sequence (DNA): TGTGCCAGCAGCTTGAGGGGGGGACTCGACACCGGGGAGCTGTTTTTT.

This clonotype was seen a handful of times. The chain has TRBV11-3 and TRBJ2-2; D is uncertain. The CDR3 has 13 residues. Trimming pared 8 bases from V and 7 bases from J, leaving 14 bases between. CDR1 SGHNT and CDR2 YENEEA come from the germline V gene. The CDR3 sequence is CASAVGRNGELFF. CDR3 nucleotides: TGTGCCAGCGCGGTAGGGCGTAACGGGGAGCTGTTTTTT. Full variable domain (missing parts from reference TRBV11-3 and TRBJ2-2): EAGVVQSPRYKIIEKKQPVAFWCNPISGHNTLYWYLQNLGQGPELLIRYENEEAVDDSQLPKDRFSAERLKGVDSTLKIQPAELGDSAVYLCASAVGRNGELFFGEGSRLTVL.

This clonotype was found many times. The gene calls are TRBV12-3 or TRBV12-4 and TRBJ1-5; no reliable D call. V was trimmed by 2 bases and J by 2 bases, leaving 10 bases between them. This CDR3 region has 15 residues. The CDR3 coding sequence is TGTGCCAGCAGTTTAAGTGTTGGAGGCAATCAGCCCCAGCATTTT. It translates to CASSLSVGGNQPQHF.

The sample holds many counts of this clonotype. V is TRBV19 and J is TRBJ2-2; 7 bases match TRBD1. With V trimmed by 9 bases and J by 4 bases, 8 bases remained unmatched. Germline assignment: CDR1 LNHDA and CDR2 SQIVND (reference sequence). This CDR3 comprises 14 residues. The CDR3 region is CASRTGAITGELFF. Written as DNA, the CDR3 is TGTGCCAGCCGAACAGGGGCGATCACCGGGGAGCTGTTTTTT.

This clonotype was counted at least ten times. V usage is TRBV15 and J usage is TRBJ1-1; no clear D gene. V gave up 0 bases and J gave up 3 bases, with 8 bases separating them. The CDR3 loop spans 14 amino acids. Germline CDR1 reads LNHNV; CDR2 reads YYDKDF (reference sequence). CDR3 in DNA: TGTGCCACCAGCAGAGATTCGTGGGACACTGAAGCTTTCTTT. This encodes CATSRDSWDTEAFF.

This clonotype was found many times. At one boundary the junction diverges from the germline segment, which might be a read error. This chain connects TRBV10-3 to TRBJ1-5, with 7 bases fitting TRBD1. This CDR3 spans 16 amino acids. Germline V gene data show CDR1 as ENHRY and CDR2 as SYGVKD. CDR3 region: CTISESVGQPFQPQHF. The CDR3 coding sequence is TGTACCATCAGTGAGTCAGTGGGACAGCCCTTTCAGCCCCAGCATTTT.

This clonotype was recorded many times. The CDR3 coding sequence is TGTGCCAGCAGCTCCTTAAGGGATGAGCAGTTCTTC. Translation gives CASSSLRDEQFF. The gene calls are TRBV7-9 and TRBJ2-1; D is unclear. The CDR3 runs to 12 residues. Germline V gene data show CDR1 as SEHNR and CDR2 as FQNEAQ (reference sequence). Trimming shortened V by 4 bases and J by 8 bases, and 9 bases separated the two germline ends.

This clonotype was counted at least ten times. This chain links TRBV6-5 with TRBJ2-5; 7 nucleotides agree with TRBD1. V trimming: 4 bases; J trimming: 5 bases; junction bases outside the gene matches: 13. The germline V gene encodes CDR1 MNHEY and CDR2 SVGAGI. The CDR3 runs 16 residues. CDR3 loop: CASSSTGFYFGETQYF. In DNA, the CDR3 is TGTGCCAGCAGTTCGACAGGGTTTTATTTTGGGGAGACCCAGTACTTC.

This rearrangement joins TRBV7-8 to TRBJ1-5, with 7 bases fitting TRBD1. Germline V lookup: CDR1 SGHVS, CDR2 FQNEAQ. V was clipped by 5 bases and J by 11 bases; unmatched bases: 12. The CDR3 is made up of 14 amino acids. This CDR3 reads CASSTGQYSLTQHF. CDR3 nucleotide sequence: TGTGCCAGCAGCACGGGACAGTATAGCTTGACCCAGCATTTT.

This clonotype was recorded at least ten times. The rearrangement uses TRBV4-1 and TRBJ1-5; D is possibly TRBD1 (5 bases). The CDR3 runs to 19 residues. The germline gives CDR1 MGHRA, CDR2 YSYEKL. V lost 3 bases to trimming and J lost 6 bases, with 27 bases between them. CDR3: CASSHFPGDLPSAGQPQHF. CDR3 DNA sequence: TGCGCCAGCAGCCACTTCCCGGGGGACCTCCCTTCTGCGGGTCAGCCCCAGCATTTT.